This T cell receptor beta chain was obtained from a study of blood T cell repertoires in COVID-19. Everyone who took part was about 18 to 90 years old, and they came from about 25 US areas. Participant-reported clinical history was the basis for cohort assignment. Resolution of symptoms, clearance, or two negative PCRs was present in recovered Cohort 3 donors. TCRdb keeps only in-frame clones here, not all; method: immunoSEQ multiplex PCR. The data hold approximately 330,000 clones, with roughly 86% observed a single time. Germline loops: CDR1 SGHDT, CDR2 YYEEEE. V was cut by 0 bases and J by 2 bases, with 11 bases left in between. This CDR3 has 15 amino acids.

Sequencing used PBMCs or T cells enriched from blood (not recorded which). The clonotype originates from a woman under 40 who had recovered from COVID-19. The chain recombines TRBV5-6 with TRBJ1-1, with TRBD1 as a possible D gene (6 bases). The chain's CDR3 is CASSLGHRVNTEAFF. The CDR3 nucleotides read TGTGCCAGCAGCTTGGGGCACAGGGTAAACACTGAAGCTTTCTTT.